This T cell receptor beta chain was identified during a study of early T cells in non-severe SARS-CoV-2 infection (dated by TCRdb to the early 2020s). Turning to the overall study: Bulk RNA from unsorted whole blood was used for TCR sequencing, so alpha and beta chains could not be paired. What the research found in general, with its limitations: Matching against VDJdb was skewed toward anti-spike CD8 responses, likely underestimated virus-specific expansions, and missed private and CD4 specificities.

Preparation of the library involved 5' RACE. These reads were obtained on a NextSeq 500. The TCR library protocol attached unique molecular identifiers to individual cDNA molecules to correct for sequencing error and PCR bias. Sequencing covered both TCR alpha and beta chains, and within each sample the abundances of alpha and beta sequences were tightly co-correlated. The original pipeline was this. Decombinator V4 was used to annotate TCR sequences for V gene, J gene and CDR3. Expanded TCRs were defined as changing significantly between any two time points under a Poisson model with p below 0.0001. TCR abundances were normalised to the total number of TCRs sequenced per sample and were expressed as counts per million. TRAV1-2 paired with TRAJ12, TRAJ20 or TRAJ33 defined MAIT TCRs, while TRAV10 paired with TRAJ18 defined iNKT TCRs. A search of VDJdb, accessed on 1 November 2021, was run for TCRs annotated to CMV, EBV and SARS-CoV-2, with TCRs annotated for multiple antigens excluded. TCRdb ran its own pipeline on the public reads, namely fastp trimming at Q25 and MiXCR clone calling, and kept in-frame beta chains. Entries are consolidated by CDR3 protein sequence, retaining the most common genes and DNA. Clone size and V and J calls follow TCRdb, not the original study. In this sample the table shows tens of thousands of distinct CDR3 sequences, 10% of which occur a single time. 5.5% to 7% of the sample belongs to the ten largest clones.

This clonotype was counted between two and nine times. Its antigen remains unidentified. Per-nucleotide qualities are absent, and no much larger clonotype sits a single base away. A case-control design nested within a healthcare worker cohort in London, UK, was used, with weekly nasopharyngeal swab PCR tests and blood sampling performed. Between 23 and 31 March 2020, the week of the UK lockdown, healthcare workers were enrolled and then followed up weekly for as long as 16 weeks. Ends trimmed: V by 5 bases, J by 5 bases; bases unmatched to a gene: 7. According to the germline V gene (reference sequence), CDR1 reads MNHNY and CDR2 reads SVGAGI. The CDR3 runs 14 residues from the cysteine to the phenylalanine. Only the CDR3 DNA stays, 42 bases, in frame from base 1.

The chain employs TRBV6-6 and TRBJ2-7; the central 9 bases match TRBD1. Sequencing was performed on whole blood. This TCR was sampled from an adult who was a healthcare worker with PCR-confirmed SARS-CoV-2 infection or an uninfected control (not recorded which). In nucleotides, the sequence is TGTGCCAGCAGTGGCCCGGGACAGGGCGACGAGCAGTACTTC. The translation is CASSGPGQGDEQYF.